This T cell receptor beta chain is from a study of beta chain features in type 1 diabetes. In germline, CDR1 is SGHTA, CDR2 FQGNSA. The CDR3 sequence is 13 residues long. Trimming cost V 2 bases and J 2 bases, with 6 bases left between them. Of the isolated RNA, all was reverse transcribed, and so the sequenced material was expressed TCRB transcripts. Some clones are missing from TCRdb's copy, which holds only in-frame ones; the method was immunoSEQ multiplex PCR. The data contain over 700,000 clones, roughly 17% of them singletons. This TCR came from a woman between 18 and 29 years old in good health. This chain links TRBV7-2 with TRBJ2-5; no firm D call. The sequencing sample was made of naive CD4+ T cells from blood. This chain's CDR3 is CASSLSWQETQYF. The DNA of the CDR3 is TGTGCCAGCAGCTTATCTTGGCAAGAGACCCAGTACTTC.